The 25 T cell receptor beta chains reported below all come from one sample, sequenced in a study of OX40 agonist ivuxolimab in advanced cancers. The repertoire was sequenced with immunoSEQ multiplex PCR; TCRdb's copy has only in-frame clones and lacks some. The repertoire includes 72,000 or so clones, roughly 87% of them detected once, and about 1.3% sits in the top ten. Sequenced material: CD4+ or CD8+ T cells sorted from blood, taken in a trial of the OX40 agonist ivuxolimab. These receptors came from an adult with an advanced solid tumor such as melanoma, head and neck, liver or kidney cancer.

This clone was detected only a few times. This chain links TRBV7-8 with TRBJ1-2; D unresolved. Germline loops: CDR1 SGHVS, CDR2 FQNEAQ. The CDR3 covers 15 residues. The ends were cut back, 5 bases at V and 4 bases at J, with 17 bases in the middle. Here the CDR3 reads CASSGDRMTSYGYTF. In nucleotides, the CDR3 is TGTGCCAGCAGCGGTGACCGGATGACCTCCTATGGCTACACCTTC. Combining the CDR3 with reference TRBV7-8 and TRBJ1-2 gives the whole variable domain GAGVSQSPRYKVAKRGQDVALRCDPISGHVSLFWYQQALGQGPEFLTYFQNEAQLDKSGLPSDRFFAERPEGSVSTLKIQRTQQEDSAVYLCASSGDRMTSYGYTFGSGTRLTVV.

V and J are TRBV19 and TRBJ1-1; 7 nucleotides line up with TRBD1. Germline CDR1 and CDR2: LNHDA and SQIVND (reference sequence). J gave up 2 bases and V 5 bases, and 8 bases lay outside the gene matches. This CDR3 region has 15 residues. CDR3: CASSVSHRGNTEAFF. The CDR3 bases are TGTGCCAGTAGTGTTTCACACAGGGGAAACACTGAAGCTTTCTTT.

V gene TRBV6-1 combines with J gene TRBJ1-1; D gene uncertain. The CDR3 loop spans 15 amino acids. Trimming left V 3 bases short and J 0 bases short, with 11 bases between. The germline CDR1 and CDR2 sequences are MNHNS and SASEGT. CDR3 DNA: TGTGCCAGCAGTGATTGGCCACCTATGAACACTGAAGCTTTCTTT. This encodes CASSDWPPMNTEAFF.

The CDR3 nucleotides read TGTGCTAGTGGTTTGGATTTAGGGGAGCAGTACTTC. It codes for CASGLDLGEQYF. The chain carries TRBV12-5 and TRBJ2-7, with unresolved D. V lost 1 base to trimming and J lost 7 bases, with 8 bases between them. There are 12 residues in the CDR3. In germline, CDR1 is LGHNT, CDR2 FRNRAP.

This chain links TRBV5-4 with TRBJ2-7; maybe TRBD2 (6 bases). This CDR3 comprises 16 residues. V was cut by 0 bases and J by 6 bases, with 19 bases left in between. CDR1 is SGHNT, CDR2 YYREEE, per germline (reference sequence). The CDR3 here is CASSLVGGKRSGEQYF. Written as DNA, the CDR3 is TGTGCCAGCAGCTTGGTTGGCGGGAAACGGTCGGGCGAGCAGTACTTC.

To note about this clone: One end of the junction does not line up with germline, which may come from a read error. The chain has TRBV30 and TRBJ2-5; 8 bases are a match to TRBD2. This CDR3 comprises 12 residues. Germline V gives CDR1 GTSNPN, CDR2 SVGIG (reference sequence). CDR3: CAWTGGGEAQYF. Written as DNA, the CDR3 is TGTGCCTGGACGGGAGGGGGAGAGGCCCAGTACTTC.

There are a few counts of this clone. The J gene is TRBJ1-2, the V gene TRBV5-1; no clear D gene. V was trimmed by 2 bases and J by 0 bases, leaving 8 bases between them. Germline CDR1 and CDR2: SGHRS and YFSETQ. The CDR3 has 14 amino acids. CDR3 in DNA: TGCGCCAGCAGCTTCGAGGCGGCTAACTATGGCTACACCTTC. It encodes CASSFEAANYGYTF. Complete variable domain (other parts from reference TRBV5-1 and TRBJ1-2): KAGVTQTPRYLIKTRGQQVTLSCSPISGHRSVSWYQQTPGQGLQFLFEYFSETQRNKGNFPGRFSGRQFSNSRSEMNVSTLELGDSALYLCASSFEAANYGYTFGSGTRLTVV.

The CDR3 DNA reads TGTGCCAGCAGCTTGGGGAGGGGACAGGGTAACCACGAGCAGTACTTC. Protein sequence: CASSLGRGQGNHEQYF. The chain has TRBV5-5 and TRBJ2-7, with 9 positions matching TRBD1. V gave up 0 bases and J gave up 5 bases; unmatched junction bases: 9. The CDR3 is 16 residues long. Germline values: CDR1 SGHKS, CDR2 YYEKEE (reference sequence). The entire variable domain, with the rest obtained from reference TRBV5-5 and TRBJ2-7, is as follows: DAGVTQSPTHLIKTRGQQVTLRCSPISGHKSVSWYQQVLGQGPQFIFQYYEKEERGRGNFPDRFSARQFPNYSSELNVNALLLGDSALYLCASSLGRGQGNHEQYFGPGTRLTVT.

This clone appeared once. The V and J genes are TRBV9 and TRBJ2-7, with 10 bases identical to TRBD2. There are 14 residues in the CDR3. The V gene end was trimmed by 4 bases and the J gene end by 1 base; junction bases not matched to a gene: 2. Germline V gene data show CDR1 as SGDLS and CDR2 as YYNGEE. CDR3 DNA: TGTGCCAGCAGCACTAGCGGGATATCCTACGAGCAGTACTTC. Its translation: CASSTSGISYEQYF.

J is TRBJ1-3 and V is TRBV19; D is possibly TRBD1 (5 bases). Germline V gene sequence: CDR1 LNHDA, CDR2 SQIVND (reference sequence). The CDR3 runs 12 residues. V lost 9 bases and J 11 bases, leaving 17 bases between the germline ends. CDR3 in amino acids: CASLAGARAIYF. CDR3 in DNA: TGTGCCAGCTTGGCCGGGGCCCGCGCCATATATTTT.

The V and J genes are TRBV10-3 and TRBJ2-1; 10 bases line up with TRBD1. V dropped 10 bases and J dropped 8; count of bases not matched to a gene: 8. Germline-derived CDR1 and CDR2 are ENHRY and SYGVKD. The CDR3 runs to 13 residues. DNA for the CDR3: TGTGCCACCAGGACAGGGGGGGAGCATGAGCAGTTCTTC. Its protein product is CATRTGGEHEQFF.

The chain combines TRBV7-9 with TRBJ2-3; tentative D call: TRBD1 (7 bases). Trimming cost V 2 bases and J 10 bases, with 16 bases left between them. This CDR3 has 14 residues. From germline, CDR1 is SEHNR and CDR2 FQNEAQ (reference sequence). For the CDR3, the DNA is TGTGCCAGCAGCTTAACTGGGTCAGGGGGGTCGCAGTATTTT. Its translation is CASSLTGSGGSQYF.

This clone appeared a single time. This chain links TRBV2 with TRBJ1-1; 11 positions match TRBD1. Germline V lookup: CDR1 SNHLY, CDR2 FYNNEI. The CDR3 sequence is 14 residues long. Losses at the gene ends were 6 bases for V and 4 bases for J; bases not matched to a gene: 4. DNA for the CDR3: TGTGCCAGCAGGGCGGACAGGGGGCTCACTGAAGCTTTCTTT. This gives the protein CASRADRGLTEAFF.

The V gene is TRBV7-8, the J gene TRBJ1-1; the D gene is possibly TRBD1 (6 bases). CDR3 size: 12 residues. Germline V CDR1 and CDR2: SGHVS, FQNEAQ. Deletions cut 5 bases from V and 10 bases from J, with 14 bases between. The CDR3 DNA reads TGTGCCAGCAGCCTAGGGGGAGCACCAGCTTTCTTT. Translation: CASSLGGAPAFF.

The CDR3 loop reads CSVFAPGANVLTF. Here the CDR3 DNA reads TGCAGCGTGTTCGCCCCGGGGGCCAACGTCCTGACTTTC. The rearrangement uses TRBV29-1 and TRBJ2-6; no clear D gene. V was pared by 6 bases and J by 4 bases, with 10 bases between. Germline V gene lookup returns CDR1 SQVTM and CDR2 ANQGSEA. The CDR3 spans 13 residues.

V usage is TRBV30 and J usage is TRBJ2-7, with 8 bases identical to TRBD2. The CDR3 sequence is 15 residues long. Germline V gene sequence: CDR1 GTSNPN, CDR2 SVGIG (reference sequence). Germline trimming cut 0 bases from V and 1 base from J; bases unmatched to any gene: 5. As DNA, the CDR3 is TGTGCCTGGAGTGTACTAAGCGGGGGATCCTACGAGCAGTACTTC. Protein sequence: CAWSVLSGGSYEQYF.

J is TRBJ1-5 and V is TRBV6-6, with D uncertain. The V end lost 7 bases, the J end lost 5 bases, and 12 bases lay between the germline ends. Germline CDR1 and CDR2: MNHNY and SVGAGI (reference sequence). CDR3 length: 13 residues. Here the CDR3 reads CASKGAGDQPQHF. In nucleotides, the CDR3 is TGTGCCAGCAAGGGTGCCGGCGATCAGCCCCAGCATTTT.

The chain combines TRBV7-9 with TRBJ1-4; D gene uncertain. With 4 bases removed from V and 11 bases from J, the gap between germline ends came to 20 bases. Germline CDR1 reads SEHNR; CDR2 reads FQNEAQ (reference sequence). This CDR3 is 15 amino acids long. The CDR3 is CASSSTTLGMGKLFF. In DNA, the CDR3 is TGTGCCAGCAGCTCCACCACCCTGGGCATGGGGAAACTGTTTTTT.

This clone was detected only a few times. This chain uses TRBV2 with TRBJ2-6, with D perhaps matching TRBD1 (6 bases). The CDR3 is made up of 16 amino acids. Between the trimmed V and J ends, which lost 4 bases and 4 bases, there was a span of 14 bases. CDR1 is SNHLY and CDR2 is FYNNEI in the germline V gene. CDR3 sequence reads: CASSADRTSGANVLTF. The CDR3 DNA reads TGTGCCAGCAGTGCCGACAGGACCTCCGGGGCCAACGTCCTGACTTTC.

This clone was picked up a small number of times. The chain joins TRBV4-2 to TRBJ1-2; D remains unclear. V gave up 2 bases and J gave up 0 bases, with 13 bases separating them. CDR3 length equals 16 residues. CDR1 and CDR2 from the germline V gene are LGHNA and YNFKEQ. The CDR3 DNA reads TGTGCCAGCAGCCAATACGGGCAGGAAACTAACTATGGCTACACCTTC. Amino acids: CASSQYGQETNYGYTF.

The V call is TRBV18, the J call TRBJ2-5; D is perhaps TRBD2 (5 bases). CDR1 and CDR2 (germline): KGHSH, LQKENI. CDR3 length: 15 residues. The V gene lost 6 bases and the J gene lost 4 bases, with 18 bases spanning the gap. CDR3 in DNA: TGTGCCAGCTCCAATACCCCGGCGGGTGGAGAGACCCAGTACTTC. Translated: CASSNTPAGGETQYF.

This clone was picked up one time. The CDR3 DNA follows: TGTGCCAGCAGCCGGACAGGGGGCGATGTCACTGAAGCTTTCTTT. This gives the protein CASSRTGGDVTEAFF. J is TRBJ1-1 and V is TRBV28; TRBD1 matches at 11 bases. The J segment lost 4 bases and the V segment lost 6 bases, leaving 7 bases of the junction unmatched. This CDR3 is built from 15 residues. CDR1 is MDHEN and CDR2 is SYDVKM in the germline V gene. The whole variable domain, remainder taken from reference TRBV28 and TRBJ1-1, is DVKVTQSSRYLVKRTGEKVFLECVQDMDHENMFWYRQDPGLGLRLIYFSYDVKMKEKGDIPEGYSVSREKKERFSLILESASTNQTSMYLCASSRTGGDVTEAFFGQGTRLTVV.

Ten or more counts support this clone. This sequence joins TRBV19 and TRBJ1-5, with a weak D call TRBD1 (5 bases). The CDR3 is made up of 17 amino acids. The germline gives CDR1 LNHDA, CDR2 SQIVND (reference sequence). Trimming shortened V by 1 base and J by 0 bases, and 13 bases separated the two germline ends. The CDR3 reads CASSIGDPGYSNQPQHF. CDR3 sequence (DNA): TGTGCCAGTAGTATAGGGGACCCAGGGTATAGCAATCAGCCCCAGCATTTT.

The gene calls are TRBV6-5 and TRBJ2-6, with D unresolved. The CDR3 spans 15 residues. CDR1 and CDR2 (germline): MNHEY, SVGAGI. The V end was cut by 6 bases, the J end by 0 bases, with 9 bases between. Here the CDR3 DNA reads TGTGCCAGCAGCCCCCGGACCTCTGGGGCCAACGTCCTGACTTTC. Translating gives CASSPRTSGANVLTF.

The rearrangement links TRBV5-6 to TRBJ2-3, with 8 nucleotides matching TRBD2. The length of the CDR3 is 15 residues. Germline V lookup: CDR1 SGHDT, CDR2 YYEEEE. J gave up 0 bases and V 4 bases, and 4 bases lay outside the gene matches. CDR3 amino acids: CASSLTSGSTDTQYF. The CDR3 DNA is TGTGCCAGCAGCCTCACTAGCGGTAGCACAGATACGCAGTATTTT.